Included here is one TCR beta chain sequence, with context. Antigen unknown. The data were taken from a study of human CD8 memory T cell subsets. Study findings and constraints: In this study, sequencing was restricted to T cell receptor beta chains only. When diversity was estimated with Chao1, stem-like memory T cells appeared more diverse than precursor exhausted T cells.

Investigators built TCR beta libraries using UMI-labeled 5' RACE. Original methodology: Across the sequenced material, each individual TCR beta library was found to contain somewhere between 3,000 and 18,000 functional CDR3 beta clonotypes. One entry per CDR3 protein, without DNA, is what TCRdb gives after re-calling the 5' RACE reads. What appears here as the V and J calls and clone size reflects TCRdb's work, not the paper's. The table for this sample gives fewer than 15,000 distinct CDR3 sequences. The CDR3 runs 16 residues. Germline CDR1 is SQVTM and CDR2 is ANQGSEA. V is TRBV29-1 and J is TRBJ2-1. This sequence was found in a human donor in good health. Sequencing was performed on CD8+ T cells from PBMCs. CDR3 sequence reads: CSVEDGEDSSYNEQFF.